These T cell receptor beta chains were read from a single sample in a study of T cell repertoires in cytomegalovirus infection. No cognate antigen is known for these TCRs. TCRdb redid the calling of the reads with MiXCR, one entry per CDR3 protein. The table shows 750,000 to 900,000 distinct CDR3 sequences, with roughly 28% occurring only once. Specimen: cultured CD8+ T cells from PBMCs, collected from culture after CMV antigen stimulation. Source of these receptors: a human donor in good health (CMV status not recorded). Some clones in this sample may be carry-over from other donors' samples. Both conserved end residues are part of each CDR3. A D gene is named only where the DNA matches it firmly. The listing skips clone size in some rows; elsewhere it reads once, few, many or a size class.

v_gene: TRBV7-6
abundance: many
len: 16
j_gene: TRBJ1-1
d_gene: TRBD1
CDR3aa: CASSLETGEANTEAFF
CDR3nt: TGTGCCAGCAGCTTAGAAACAGGGGAGGCGAACACTGAAGCTTTCTTT

v_gene: TRBV23-1
abundance: .
len: 14
j_gene: TRBJ2-3
d_gene: .
CDR3aa: CASTQGGSTDTQYF
CDR3nt: TGCGCCAGCACCCAGGGCGGAAGCACAGATACGCAGTATTTT

v_gene: TRBV14
abundance: .
len: 14
j_gene: TRBJ1-3
d_gene: .
CDR3aa: CASSPLGPGNTIYF
CDR3nt: TGTGCCAGCAGCCCCCTAGGACCTGGAAACACCATATATTTT

v_gene: TRBV28
abundance: few
len: 15
j_gene: TRBJ1-1
d_gene: TRBD1
CDR3aa: CASSWGQGGVTEAFF
CDR3nt: TGTGCCAGCAGTTGGGGACAGGGGGGGGTGACTGAAGCTTTCTTT

v_gene: TRBV5-6
abundance: .
len: 14
j_gene: TRBJ1-1
d_gene: TRBD1
CDR3aa: CASSWGTGMTEAFF
CDR3nt: TGTGCCAGCAGCTGGGGGACAGGGATGACTGAAGCTTTCTTT

v_gene: TRBV7-2
abundance: many
len: 19
j_gene: TRBJ2-5
d_gene: .
CDR3aa: CASSLVRRGTGTNQETQYF
CDR3nt: TGTGCCAGCAGCTTAGTTCGCCGGGGGACCGGAACGAACCAAGAGACCCAGTACTTC

v_gene: TRBV25-1
abundance: .
len: 12
j_gene: TRBJ2-1
d_gene: TRBD2
CDR3aa: CASWGGWNEQFF
CDR3nt: TGTGCCAGCTGGGGGGGGTGGAATGAGCAGTTCTTC

v_gene: TRBV7-9
abundance: .
len: 14
j_gene: TRBJ1-1
d_gene: .
CDR3aa: CASSLGTDYTEAFF
CDR3nt: TGTGCCAGCAGCTTAGGGACGGACTACACTGAAGCTTTCTTT

v_gene: TRBV5-6
abundance: .
len: 13
j_gene: TRBJ1-1
d_gene: .
CDR3aa: CASSRLQGLEAFF
CDR3nt: TGTGCCAGCAGCCGGTTGCAGGGGCTTGAAGCTTTCTTT

v_gene: TRBV2
abundance: .
len: 16
j_gene: TRBJ1-6
d_gene: TRBD1
CDR3aa: CASLSGTGGFNSPLHF
CDR3nt: TGTGCCAGCCTAAGTGGGACAGGGGGATTTAATTCACCCCTCCACTTT

v_gene: TRBV7-8
abundance: .
len: 18
j_gene: TRBJ2-4
d_gene: TRBD2
CDR3aa: CASSLARTSGVEEHIQYF
CDR3nt: TGTGCCAGCAGCTTAGCCCGTACTAGCGGGGTTGAGGAACACATTCAGTACTTC

v_gene: TRBV6-5
abundance: .
len: 13
j_gene: TRBJ1-5
d_gene: .
CDR3aa: CASSYRGGRAQHF
CDR3nt: TGTGCCAGCAGTTACAGGGGGGGGAGGGCCCAGCATTTT

v_gene: TRBV28
abundance: few
len: 16
j_gene: TRBJ2-3
d_gene: TRBD2
CDR3aa: CASSFISGGATDTQYF
CDR3nt: TGTGCCAGCAGTTTCATTAGCGGGGGGGCGACAGATACGCAGTATTTT

v_gene: TRBV7-1
abundance: .
len: 15
j_gene: TRBJ1-2
d_gene: .
CDR3aa: CASSPGQDGDYGYTF
CDR3nt: TGTGCCAGCAGCCCGGGCCAGGACGGTGACTATGGCTACACCTTC

v_gene: TRBV6-8
abundance: .
len: 14
j_gene: TRBJ1-4
d_gene: TRBD1
CDR3aa: CASNPDRGNEKLFF
CDR3nt: TGTGCCAGCAACCCGGACAGGGGGAATGAAAAACTGTTTTTT

v_gene: TRBV27
abundance: few
len: 15
j_gene: TRBJ1-2
d_gene: .
CDR3aa: CASSPLVVDGYGYTF
CDR3nt: TGTGCCAGCAGTCCACTGGTCGTGGACGGGTATGGCTACACCTTC

v_gene: TRBV6-6
abundance: .
len: 14
j_gene: TRBJ1-1
d_gene: .
CDR3aa: CATTGAPGDTEAFF
CDR3nt: TGTGCCACTACGGGGGCACCGGGGGACACTGAAGCTTTCTTT

v_gene: TRBV7-9
abundance: .
len: 16
j_gene: TRBJ1-2
d_gene: .
CDR3aa: CASSFRGRGDEYGYTF
CDR3nt: TGTGCCAGCAGCTTCAGAGGAAGGGGGGACGAATATGGCTACACCTTC

v_gene: TRBV3-1
abundance: once
len: 16
j_gene: TRBJ2-3
d_gene: TRBD2
CDR3aa: CASSLPGLAATDTQYF
CDR3nt: TGTGCCAGCAGCCTTCCGGGACTAGCGGCCACAGATACGCAGTATTTT

v_gene: TRBV24-1
abundance: .
len: 11
j_gene: TRBJ2-2
d_gene: .
CDR3aa: CATLSAGELFF
CDR3nt: TGTGCCACCCTCAGTGCCGGGGAGCTGTTTTTT

v_gene: TRBV4-1
abundance: .
len: 15
j_gene: TRBJ1-1
d_gene: TRBD1
CDR3aa: CASSQGQGAGTEAFF
CDR3nt: TGCGCCAGCAGCCAGGGTCAGGGGGCTGGGACTGAAGCTTTCTTT

v_gene: TRBV6-2/TRBV6-3
abundance: .
len: 14
j_gene: TRBJ2-1
d_gene: .
CDR3aa: CASSYTPTINEQFF
CDR3nt: TGTGCCAGCAGTTACACCCCGACGATCAATGAGCAGTTCTTC

v_gene: TRBV7-2
abundance: many
len: 14
j_gene: TRBJ1-1
d_gene: .
CDR3aa: CASSLAFVNTEAFF
CDR3nt: TGTGCCAGCAGCTTAGCATTCGTGAACACTGAAGCTTTCTTT

v_gene: TRBV15
abundance: .
len: 19
j_gene: TRBJ1-3
d_gene: .
CDR3aa: CATSRGIGRTHSSGNTIYF
CDR3nt: TGTGCCACCAGCCGGGGGATTGGACGGACTCATAGCTCTGGAAACACCATATATTTT

v_gene: TRBV19
abundance: .
len: 11
j_gene: TRBJ1-1
d_gene: .
CDR3aa: CATYWSTEAFF
CDR3nt: TGTGCCACCTACTGGAGTACTGAAGCTTTCTTT

v_gene: TRBV28
abundance: .
len: 12
j_gene: TRBJ2-7
d_gene: .
CDR3aa: CATTDSSYEQYF
CDR3nt: TGTGCCACCACCGACAGTTCCTACGAGCAGTACTTC

v_gene: TRBV2
abundance: .
len: 15
j_gene: TRBJ1-4
d_gene: .
CDR3aa: CASSDSRSTNEKLFF
CDR3nt: TGTGCCAGCAGTGATTCACGATCAACTAATGAAAAACTGTTTTTT